The next 17 T cell receptor beta chains were all read from a single sample in a study of shared clonotypes between healthy human individuals. Here immunoSEQ multiplex PCR was the method, and the copy in TCRdb shows in-frame clones only, minus some. The sample has approximately 1.5 million clones, about 98.5% seen once. Material for sequencing was naive CD4+ T cells sorted from blood. Subset indicated: CD45RA+ positively selected. All receptors derive from a man aged 25 to 40 in good health.

CDR3 sequence reads: CASSRYVGYEQYF. DNA of the CDR3: TGCGCCAGCAGCCGGTACGTAGGCTACGAGCAGTACTTC. J is TRBJ2-7 and V is TRBV4-1; D is undetermined. V was clipped by 4 bases and J by 3 bases, with 10 bases between them. There are 13 residues in the CDR3. Germline lookup yields CDR1 MGHRA and CDR2 YSYEKL.

This chain joins TRBV5-5 and TRBJ1-1; 12 bases are a match to TRBD1. The CDR3 runs to 18 residues. Germline-derived CDR1 and CDR2 are SGHKS and YYEKEE (reference sequence). V lost 4 bases to trimming and J lost 3 bases; unmatched junction nucleotides: 13. CDR3 sequence (DNA): TGTGCCAGCAGCCCGGCTGGGACAGGGGGCCGAGGGGACACTGAAGCTTTCTTT. Its protein product is CASSPAGTGGRGDTEAFF. Based on the CDR3 plus reference TRBV5-5 and TRBJ1-1, the full variable domain is DAGVTQSPTHLIKTRGQQVTLRCSPISGHKSVSWYQQVLGQGPQFIFQYYEKEERGRGNFPDRFSARQFPNYSSELNVNALLLGDSALYLCASSPAGTGGRGDTEAFFGQGTRLTVV.

CDR3 nucleotide sequence: TGTGCCAGCAGTTTATTTGCGTGGATGGATAGCAATCAGCCCCAGCATTTT. Residues: CASSLFAWMDSNQPQHF. The rearrangement joins TRBV27 to TRBJ1-5; D unclear. The V and J ends lost 1 base and 0 bases respectively, with 13 bases between them. CDR1 and CDR2 from the germline V gene are MNHEY and SMNVEV (reference sequence). This CDR3 spans 17 amino acids.

The chain combines TRBV5-4 with TRBJ2-3; D unclear. Trimming stripped 4 bases from V and 0 bases from J, with 6 bases between. This CDR3 has 13 residues. Per germline, CDR1 SGHNT and CDR2 YYREEE (reference sequence). The DNA for the CDR3 is TGTGCCAGCAGCGTCCCCAGCACAGATACGCAGTATTTT. Translating it yields CASSVPSTDTQYF.

This sequence joins TRBV5-1 and TRBJ2-7; D might be TRBD2 (5 bases). Trimming removed 0 bases at V and 2 bases at J, with 12 bases between. Per the germline V gene, CDR1 is SGHRS and CDR2 is YFSETQ. The CDR3 sequence is 15 residues long. The CDR3 sequence is CASSLDPSMTYEQYF. The DNA of the CDR3 is TGCGCCAGCAGCTTGGACCCTAGCATGACCTACGAGCAGTACTTC.

V and J are TRBV19 and TRBJ2-1; 13 bases align to TRBD2. The trim removed 7 bases at V and 10 bases at J, leaving 13 bases unmatched. This CDR3 region has 16 residues. CDR1 and CDR2 from the germline V gene are LNHDA and SQIVND (reference sequence). The CDR3 DNA reads TGTGCCAGTACTCCCCCTGGGACTAGCGGGGCCAAGGAGCAGTTCTTC. The encoded protein is CASTPPGTSGAKEQFF.

The V and J genes are TRBV11-2 and TRBJ2-5, with 8 bases matching TRBD2. V was pared by 6 bases and J by 2 bases, with 5 bases of the junction left unmatched. Per the germline V gene, CDR1 is SGHAT and CDR2 is FQNNGV. CDR3 length equals 14 residues. This CDR3 reads CASSTSGAQETQYF. The CDR3 bases are TGTGCCAGCAGTACTAGCGGAGCTCAAGAGACCCAGTACTTC.

J is TRBJ2-7 and V is TRBV10-3; tentatively, D is TRBD1 (6 bases). The germline CDR1 and CDR2 sequences are ENHRY and SYGVKD. The CDR3 has 13 amino acids. With 6 bases removed from V and 1 base from J, the gap between germline ends came to 10 bases. CDR3: CAISTGTSYEQYF. The CDR3 nucleotides are TGTGCCATCAGCACCGGGACATCCTACGAGCAGTACTTC.

The rearrangement joins TRBV5-1 to TRBJ2-2; a possible D gene is TRBD2 (6 bases). CDR1 is SGHRS, CDR2 YFSETQ, per germline. The CDR3 extends over 16 amino acids. V was shortened by 4 bases and J by 2 bases, with 15 bases between the two germline ends. For the CDR3, the DNA is TGCGCCAGCAGCCTGGCTCTAGCGCAAAACACCGGGGAGCTGTTTTTT. Residues: CASSLALAQNTGELFF.

The rearrangement joins TRBV23-1 to TRBJ1-1, with D possibly matching TRBD1 (5 bases). TRBV23-1 is an ORF; its function is uncertain. The V and J ends lost 11 bases and 6 bases respectively, with 16 bases between them. This CDR3 spans 12 amino acids. This CDR3 reads CAESGHRSEAFF. Written as DNA, the CDR3 is TGCGCCGAGAGTGGACACAGGTCTGAAGCTTTCTTT.

The rearrangement joins TRBV27 to TRBJ2-7, with a tentative D call TRBD2 (7 bases). CDR3 length: 12 residues. V was pared by 7 bases and J by 8 bases, with 15 bases between. Germline values: CDR1 MNHEY, CDR2 SMNVEV (reference sequence). Here the CDR3 DNA reads TGTGCCAGCATCTGGGGGCGGGAGCAGCAGTACTTC. It codes for CASIWGREQQYF.

This CDR3 is CASSPLRSNQPQHF. The CDR3 region has the DNA TGTGCCAGCAGTCCCCTGAGAAGCAATCAGCCCCAGCATTTT. The gene calls are TRBV25-1 and TRBJ1-5; D unclear. V lost 5 bases and J lost 1, with 9 bases in between. The CDR3 loop spans 14 amino acids. The V gene's germline CDR1 is MGHDK and CDR2 SYGVNS.

V usage is TRBV11-3 and J usage is TRBJ2-1, with D tentatively TRBD1 (6 bases). The CDR3 consists of 17 residues. Trimming took 5 bases from V and 3 from J, leaving 20 bases between them. Looked up from germline, CDR1 is SGHNT and CDR2 is YENEEA. The CDR3 region is CASSARRGRGHYNEQFF. In nucleotides, the CDR3 is TGTGCCAGCAGCGCTCGACGTGGCAGGGGCCACTACAATGAGCAGTTCTTC.

This chain uses TRBV7-2 with TRBJ2-7; no definite D call. The germline V and J ends were trimmed by 2 bases and 6 bases, with 14 bases remaining between them. Germline V gene sequence: CDR1 SGHTA, CDR2 FQGNSA. This CDR3 spans 14 amino acids. The CDR3, as DNA: TGTGCCAGCAGCTTACTAGTAAGGATCGGCGAGCAGTACTTC. This codes for CASSLLVRIGEQYF.

The rearrangement links TRBV11-2 to TRBJ2-7; 8 bases line up with TRBD1. CDR1 is SGHAT and CDR2 is FQNNGV in the germline V gene. The ends lost 1 base at V and 3 bases at J; junction bases unmatched: 5. The CDR3 contains 15 residues. As DNA, the CDR3 is TGTGCCAGCAGCTTAGGAACGGACAGGGTCTACGAGCAGTACTTC. Residues: CASSLGTDRVYEQYF.

The chain recombines TRBV6-6 with TRBJ1-4; D not certain. The CDR3 has 12 amino acids. Trimming shortened V by 0 bases and J by 5 bases, and 1 base separated the two germline ends. The germline V gene encodes CDR1 MNHNY and CDR2 SVGAGI (reference sequence). This chain's CDR3 is CASSYSNEKLFF. The CDR3 nucleotides are TGTGCCAGCAGTTACTCAAATGAAAAACTGTTTTTT.

The genes are TRBV28 and TRBJ2-1; unclear D gene. Germline CDR1 MDHEN, CDR2 SYDVKM. V lost 7 bases to trimming and J lost 12 bases, with 13 bases between them. The CDR3 extends over 11 amino acids. This chain's CDR3 is CASTRATRQFF. The CDR3 nucleotides are TGTGCCAGCACAAGAGCCACTCGGCAGTTCTTC.